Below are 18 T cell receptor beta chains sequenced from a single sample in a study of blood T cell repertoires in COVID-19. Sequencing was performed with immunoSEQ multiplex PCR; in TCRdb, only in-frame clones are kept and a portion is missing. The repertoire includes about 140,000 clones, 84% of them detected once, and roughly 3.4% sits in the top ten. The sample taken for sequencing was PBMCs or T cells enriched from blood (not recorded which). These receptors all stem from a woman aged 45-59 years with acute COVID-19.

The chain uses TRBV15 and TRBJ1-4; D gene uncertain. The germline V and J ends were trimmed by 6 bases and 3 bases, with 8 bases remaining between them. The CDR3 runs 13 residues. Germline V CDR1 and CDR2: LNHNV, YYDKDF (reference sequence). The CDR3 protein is CATSRRANEKLFF. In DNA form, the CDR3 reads TGTGCCACCAGTCGCCGAGCTAATGAAAAACTGTTTTTT.

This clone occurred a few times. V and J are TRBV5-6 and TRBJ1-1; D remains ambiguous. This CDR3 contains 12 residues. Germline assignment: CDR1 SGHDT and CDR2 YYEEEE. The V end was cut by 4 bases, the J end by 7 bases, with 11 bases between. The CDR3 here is CASSPVYGEAFF. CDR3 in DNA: TGTGCCAGCAGCCCGGTGTATGGTGAAGCTTTCTTT.

The CDR3 spells CASLAGVNSYEQYF. The CDR3, as DNA: TGTGCCAGTTTAGCGGGAGTGAACTCCTACGAGCAGTACTTC. The V call is TRBV7-9, the J call TRBJ2-7; TRBD2 aligns across 9 bases. Per the germline V gene, CDR1 is SEHNR and CDR2 is FQNEAQ (reference sequence). V shed 9 bases and J 0 bases; nucleotides not matched to a gene: 6. This CDR3 spans 14 amino acids.

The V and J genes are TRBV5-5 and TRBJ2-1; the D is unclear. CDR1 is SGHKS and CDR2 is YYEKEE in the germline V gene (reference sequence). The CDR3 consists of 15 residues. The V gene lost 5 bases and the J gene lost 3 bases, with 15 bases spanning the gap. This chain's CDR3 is CASRYGRTGYNEQFF. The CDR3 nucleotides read TGTGCCAGCAGATACGGTAGAACGGGCTACAATGAGCAGTTCTTC.

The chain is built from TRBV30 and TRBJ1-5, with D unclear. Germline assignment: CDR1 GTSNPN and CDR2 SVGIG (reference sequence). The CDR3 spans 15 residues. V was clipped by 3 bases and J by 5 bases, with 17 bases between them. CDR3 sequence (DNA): TGTGCCTGGAGCCCAAGGCCCACAGTTGATCAGCCCCAGCATTTT. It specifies CAWSPRPTVDQPQHF.

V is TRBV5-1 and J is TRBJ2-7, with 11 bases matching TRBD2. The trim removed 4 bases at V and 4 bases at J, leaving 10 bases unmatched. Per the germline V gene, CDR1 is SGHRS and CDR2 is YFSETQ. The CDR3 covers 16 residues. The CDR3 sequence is CASSHATSGRAYEQYF. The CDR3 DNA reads TGCGCCAGCAGCCATGCTACTAGCGGGAGAGCGTACGAGCAGTACTTC.

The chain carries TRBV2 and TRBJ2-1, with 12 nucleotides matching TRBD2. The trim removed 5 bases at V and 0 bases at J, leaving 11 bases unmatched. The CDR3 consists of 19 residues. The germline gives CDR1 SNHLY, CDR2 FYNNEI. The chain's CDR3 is CASSTSGRPPKSSYNEQFF. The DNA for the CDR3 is TGTGCCAGCAGTACTAGCGGGAGGCCCCCTAAGAGCTCCTACAATGAGCAGTTCTTC.

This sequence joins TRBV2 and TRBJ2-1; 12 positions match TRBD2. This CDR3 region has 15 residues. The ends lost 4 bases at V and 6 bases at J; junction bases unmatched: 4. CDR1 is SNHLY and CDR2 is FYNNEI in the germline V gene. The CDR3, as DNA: TGTGCCAGCAGTGGGGGGACTAGCGGGCTCAATGAGCAGTTCTTC. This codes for CASSGGTSGLNEQFF.

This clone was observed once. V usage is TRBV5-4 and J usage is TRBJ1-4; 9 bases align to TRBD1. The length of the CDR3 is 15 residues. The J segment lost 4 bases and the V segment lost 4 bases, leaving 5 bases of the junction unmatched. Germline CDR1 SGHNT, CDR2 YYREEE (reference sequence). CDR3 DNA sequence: TGTGCCAGCAGCGTAAAGGGACAGGGTAATGAAAAACTGTTTTTT. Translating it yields CASSVKGQGNEKLFF.

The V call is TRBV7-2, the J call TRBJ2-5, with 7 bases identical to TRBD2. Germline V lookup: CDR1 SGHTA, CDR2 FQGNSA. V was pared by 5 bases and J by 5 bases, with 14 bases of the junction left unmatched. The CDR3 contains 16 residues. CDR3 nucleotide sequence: TGTGCCAGCAGCCCTAACCGGGGAGGGGCCGGGGAGACCCAGTACTTC. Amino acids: CASSPNRGGAGETQYF.

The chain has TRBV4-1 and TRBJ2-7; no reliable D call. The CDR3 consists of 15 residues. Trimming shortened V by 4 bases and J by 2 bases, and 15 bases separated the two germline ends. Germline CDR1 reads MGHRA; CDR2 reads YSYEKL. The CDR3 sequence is CASSLGGLTAYEQYF. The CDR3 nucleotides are TGCGCCAGCAGCCTCGGTGGGCTCACCGCCTACGAGCAGTACTTC.

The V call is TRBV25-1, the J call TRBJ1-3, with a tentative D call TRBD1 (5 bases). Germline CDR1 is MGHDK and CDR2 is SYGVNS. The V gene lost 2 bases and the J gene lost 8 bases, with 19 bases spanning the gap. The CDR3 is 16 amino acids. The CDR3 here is CASSETTAYPRDTIYF. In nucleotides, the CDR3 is TGTGCCAGCAGTGAAACGACAGCTTATCCTCGGGACACCATATATTTT.

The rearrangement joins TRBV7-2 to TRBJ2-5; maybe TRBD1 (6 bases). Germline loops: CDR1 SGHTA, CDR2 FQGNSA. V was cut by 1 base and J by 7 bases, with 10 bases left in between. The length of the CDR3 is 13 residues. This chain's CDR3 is CASSLDQGRTQYF. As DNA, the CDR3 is TGTGCCAGCAGCTTAGATCAGGGGAGGACCCAGTACTTC. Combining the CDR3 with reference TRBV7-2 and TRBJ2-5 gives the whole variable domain GAGVSQSPSNKVTEKGKDVELRCDPISGHTALYWYRQSLGQGLEFLIYFQGNSAPDKSGLPSDRFSAERTGGSVSTLTIQRTQQEDSAVYLCASSLDQGRTQYFGPGTRLLVL.

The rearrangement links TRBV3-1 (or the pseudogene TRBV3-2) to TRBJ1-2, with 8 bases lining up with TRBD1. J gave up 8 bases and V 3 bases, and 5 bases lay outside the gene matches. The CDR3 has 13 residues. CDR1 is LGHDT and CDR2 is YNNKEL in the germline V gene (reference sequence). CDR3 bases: TGTGCCAGCAGCCAGACAGGGGTTGGAGGCTACACCTTC. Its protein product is CASSQTGVGGYTF.

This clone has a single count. CDR3 coding DNA: TGTGCCAGCAGGCTCCGGGAAGAAGCTTTCTTT. Protein sequence: CASRLREEAFF. This chain links TRBV12-3 or TRBV12-4 with TRBJ1-1; D is unresolved. The CDR3 spans 11 residues. V was pared by 6 bases and J by 8 bases, with 10 bases between.

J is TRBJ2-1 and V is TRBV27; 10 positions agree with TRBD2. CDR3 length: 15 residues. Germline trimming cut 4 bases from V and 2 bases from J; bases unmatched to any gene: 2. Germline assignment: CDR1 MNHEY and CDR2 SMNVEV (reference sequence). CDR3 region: CASSYSGGAYNEQFF. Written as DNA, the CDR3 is TGTGCCAGCAGTTACAGCGGGGGGGCCTACAATGAGCAGTTCTTC.

Written as DNA, the CDR3 is TGTGCCAGCAGCTCCAAGACTAGCGGGCCATACAATGAGCAGTTCTTC. It is translated as CASSSKTSGPYNEQFF. The chain is built from TRBV11-3 and TRBJ2-1; 10 bases map to TRBD2. This CDR3 comprises 16 residues. Per the germline V gene, CDR1 is SGHNT and CDR2 is YENEEA. V lost 4 bases to trimming and J lost 4 bases; unmatched junction nucleotides: 7.

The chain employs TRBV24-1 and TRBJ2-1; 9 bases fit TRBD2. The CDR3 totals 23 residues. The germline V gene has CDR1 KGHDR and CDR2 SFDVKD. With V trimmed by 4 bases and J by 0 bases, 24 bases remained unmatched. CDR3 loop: CATSDPASDRTSAIYSSYNEQFF. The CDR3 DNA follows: TGTGCCACCAGTGACCCCGCATCCGACAGGACTAGCGCAATTTATAGCTCCTACAATGAGCAGTTCTTC.